This record covers a single T cell receptor (beta chain). This entry comes from a study of cytomegalovirus exposure and HLA in healthy donors. The donors comprised healthy bone marrow donors. The CDR3 consists of 16 residues. CDR1 and CDR2 (germline): GTSNPN, SVGIG (reference sequence). V lost 3 bases, J lost 5 bases, and 15 bases stayed unmatched. Primers: 60 Vbeta forward and 13 Jbeta reverse. The data were produced by immunoSEQ multiplex PCR, yet TCRdb's version contains in-frame clones alone and is incomplete. The data hold some 150,000 clones, with approximately 79% observed a single time. Sequenced input: PBMCs. This rearrangement joins TRBV30 to TRBJ2-7; 8 bases agree with TRBD2. This sequence originates from a male donor in good health and CMV-seronegative. DNA of the CDR3: TGTGCCTGGAGCGCCGCTTGGGGCGGGGGGAGAAACGAGCAGTACTTC. Its translation is CAWSAAWGGGRNEQYF.